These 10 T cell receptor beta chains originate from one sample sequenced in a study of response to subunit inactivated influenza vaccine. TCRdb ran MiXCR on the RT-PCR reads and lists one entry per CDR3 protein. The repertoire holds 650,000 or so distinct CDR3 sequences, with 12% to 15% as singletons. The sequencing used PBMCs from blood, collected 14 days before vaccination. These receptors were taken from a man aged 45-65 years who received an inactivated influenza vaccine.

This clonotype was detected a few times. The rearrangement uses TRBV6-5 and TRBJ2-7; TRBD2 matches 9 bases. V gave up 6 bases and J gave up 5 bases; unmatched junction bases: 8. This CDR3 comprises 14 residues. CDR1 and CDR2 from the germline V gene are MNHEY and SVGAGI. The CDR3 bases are TGTGCCAGCAGCTTAGCGGGAGAGGGGGACGAGCAGTACTTC. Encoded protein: CASSLAGEGDEQYF.

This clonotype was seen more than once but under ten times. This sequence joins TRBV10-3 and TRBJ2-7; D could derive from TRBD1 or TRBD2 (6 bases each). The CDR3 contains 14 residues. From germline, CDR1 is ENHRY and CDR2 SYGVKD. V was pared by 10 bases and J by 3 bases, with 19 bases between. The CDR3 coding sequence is TGTGCCACCAAGGGCGGGACAACCATCTACGAGCAGTACTTC. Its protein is CATKGGTTIYEQYF.

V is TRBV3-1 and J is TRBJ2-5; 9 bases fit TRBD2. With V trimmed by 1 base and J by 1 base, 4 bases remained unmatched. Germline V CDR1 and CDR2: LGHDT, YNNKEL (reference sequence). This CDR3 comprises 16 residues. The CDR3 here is CASSQARTSVQETQYF. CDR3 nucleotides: TGTGCCAGCAGCCAAGCGAGGACTAGCGTCCAAGAGACCCAGTACTTC.

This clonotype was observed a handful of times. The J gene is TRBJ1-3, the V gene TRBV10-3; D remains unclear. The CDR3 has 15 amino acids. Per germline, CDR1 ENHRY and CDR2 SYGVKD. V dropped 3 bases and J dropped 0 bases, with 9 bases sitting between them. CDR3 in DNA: TGTGCCATCAGTGATCCGACGGTCTCTGGAAACACCATATATTTT. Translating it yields CAISDPTVSGNTIYF.

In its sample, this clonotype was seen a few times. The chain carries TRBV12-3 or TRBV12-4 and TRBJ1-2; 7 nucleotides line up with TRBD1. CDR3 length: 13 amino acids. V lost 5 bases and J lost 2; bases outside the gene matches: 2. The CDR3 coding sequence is TGTGCCAGCAGTATGACAGGGAACTATGGCTACACCTTC. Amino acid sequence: CASSMTGNYGYTF.

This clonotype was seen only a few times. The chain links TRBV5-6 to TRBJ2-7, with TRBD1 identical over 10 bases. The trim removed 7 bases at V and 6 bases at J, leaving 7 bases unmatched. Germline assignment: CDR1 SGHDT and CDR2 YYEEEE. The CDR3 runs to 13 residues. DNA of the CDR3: TGTGCCAGCGGCGGGACAGGGGTTTCCGAGCAGTACTTC. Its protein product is CASGGTGVSEQYF.

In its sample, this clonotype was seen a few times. CDR3 sequence: CASSIASTDTQYF. The CDR3 nucleotides read TGTGCCAGTAGTATAGCCAGTACAGATACGCAGTATTTT. V and J are TRBV19 and TRBJ2-3; unclear D gene. Between the trimmed V and J ends, which lost 1 base and 3 bases, there was a span of 5 bases. CDR1 and CDR2 from the germline V gene are LNHDA and SQIVND (reference sequence). The CDR3 runs to 13 residues.

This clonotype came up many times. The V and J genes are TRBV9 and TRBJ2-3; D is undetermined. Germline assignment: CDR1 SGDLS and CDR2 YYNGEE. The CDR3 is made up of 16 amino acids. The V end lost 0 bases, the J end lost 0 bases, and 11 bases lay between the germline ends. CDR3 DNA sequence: TGTGCCAGCAGCGTAGTTGAGACATCTAGCACAGATACGCAGTATTTT. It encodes CASSVVETSSTDTQYF.

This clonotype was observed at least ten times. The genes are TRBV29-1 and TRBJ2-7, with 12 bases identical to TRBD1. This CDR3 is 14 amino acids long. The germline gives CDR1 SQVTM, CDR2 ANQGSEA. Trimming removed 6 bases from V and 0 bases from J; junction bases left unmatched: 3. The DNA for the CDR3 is TGCAGCGTCCCGGGACAGGGGGCCTCCTACGAGCAGTACTTC. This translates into CSVPGQGASYEQYF.

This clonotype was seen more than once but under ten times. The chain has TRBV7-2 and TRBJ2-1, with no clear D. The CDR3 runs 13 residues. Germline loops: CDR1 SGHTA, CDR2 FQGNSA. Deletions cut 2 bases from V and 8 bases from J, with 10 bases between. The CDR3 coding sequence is TGTGCCAGCAGCTTATACGGCTGGGATGAGCAGTTCTTC. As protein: CASSLYGWDEQFF.